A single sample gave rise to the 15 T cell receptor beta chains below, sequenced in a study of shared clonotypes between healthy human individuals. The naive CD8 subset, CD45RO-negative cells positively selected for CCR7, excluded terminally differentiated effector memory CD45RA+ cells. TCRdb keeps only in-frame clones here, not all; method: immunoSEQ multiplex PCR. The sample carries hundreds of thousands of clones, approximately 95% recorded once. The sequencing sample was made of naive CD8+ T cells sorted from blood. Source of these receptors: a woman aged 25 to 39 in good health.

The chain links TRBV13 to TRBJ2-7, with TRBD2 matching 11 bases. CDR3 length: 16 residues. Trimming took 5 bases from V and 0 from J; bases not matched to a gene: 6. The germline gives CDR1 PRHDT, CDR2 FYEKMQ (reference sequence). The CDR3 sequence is CASSHVAGGRSYEQYF. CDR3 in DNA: TGTGCCAGCAGCCACGTAGCGGGAGGGCGCTCCTACGAGCAGTACTTC.

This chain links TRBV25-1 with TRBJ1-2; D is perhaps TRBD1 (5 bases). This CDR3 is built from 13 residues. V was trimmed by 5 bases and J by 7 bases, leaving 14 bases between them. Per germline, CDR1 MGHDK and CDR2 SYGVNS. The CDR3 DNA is TGTGCCAGCAGTTGGGGCAGAACTATTGGCTACACCTTC. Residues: CASSWGRTIGYTF.

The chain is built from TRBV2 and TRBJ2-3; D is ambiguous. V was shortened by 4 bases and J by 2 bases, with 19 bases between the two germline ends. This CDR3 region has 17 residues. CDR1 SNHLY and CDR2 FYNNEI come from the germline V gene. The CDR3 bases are TGTGCCAGCAGTGTTAGGGCCTCGGGCGGCCCCACAGATACGCAGTATTTT. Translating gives CASSVRASGGPTDTQYF.

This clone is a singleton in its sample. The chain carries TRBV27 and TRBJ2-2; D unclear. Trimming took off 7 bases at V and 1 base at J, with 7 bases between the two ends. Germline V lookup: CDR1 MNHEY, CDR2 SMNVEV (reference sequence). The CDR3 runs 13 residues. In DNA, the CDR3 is TGTGCCAGCAAACTTATGAACACCGGGGAGCTGTTTTTT. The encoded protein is CASKLMNTGELFF.

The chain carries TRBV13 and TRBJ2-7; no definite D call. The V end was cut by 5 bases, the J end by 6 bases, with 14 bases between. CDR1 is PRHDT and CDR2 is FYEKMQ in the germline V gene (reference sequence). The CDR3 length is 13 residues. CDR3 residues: CASSLENFREQYF. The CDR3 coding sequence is TGTGCCAGCAGCCTTGAAAATTTTCGCGAGCAGTACTTC.

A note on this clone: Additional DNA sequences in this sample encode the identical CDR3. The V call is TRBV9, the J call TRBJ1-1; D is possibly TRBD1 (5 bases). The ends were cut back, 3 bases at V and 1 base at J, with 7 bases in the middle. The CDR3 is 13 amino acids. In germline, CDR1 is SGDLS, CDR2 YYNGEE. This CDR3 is CASSAGQNTEAFF. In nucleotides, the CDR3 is TGTGCCAGCAGCGCTGGACAGAACACTGAAGCTTTCTTT.

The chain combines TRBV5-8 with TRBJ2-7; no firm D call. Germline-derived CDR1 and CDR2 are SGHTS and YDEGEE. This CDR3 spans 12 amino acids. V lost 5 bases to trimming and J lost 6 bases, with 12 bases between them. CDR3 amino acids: CASSHKHGEQYF. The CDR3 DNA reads TGTGCCAGCAGTCACAAACACGGCGAGCAGTACTTC.

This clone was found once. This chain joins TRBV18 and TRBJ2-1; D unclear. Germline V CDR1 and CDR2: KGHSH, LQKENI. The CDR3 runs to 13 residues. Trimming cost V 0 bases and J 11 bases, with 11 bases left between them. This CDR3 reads CASSPPQLVQQFF. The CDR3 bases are TGTGCCAGCTCACCACCTCAGCTGGTCCAGCAGTTCTTC. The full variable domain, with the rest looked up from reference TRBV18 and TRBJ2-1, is NAGVMQNPRHLVRRRGQEARLRCSPMKGHSHVYWYRQLPEEGLKFMVYLQKENIIDESGMPKERFSAEFPKEGPSILRIQQVVRGDSAAYFCASSPPQLVQQFFGPGTRLTVL.

The CDR3 sequence is CASTGSNEQFF. CDR3 DNA: TGTGCCAGCACAGGGAGCAATGAGCAGTTCTTC. The chain couples TRBV27 to TRBJ2-1, with D perhaps assigned TRBD1 or TRBD2 (5 bases each). The CDR3 runs to 11 residues. CDR1 is MNHEY, CDR2 SMNVEV, per germline (reference sequence). Trimming removed 7 bases at V and 6 bases at J, with 7 bases between.

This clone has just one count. This CDR3 reads CASSRTSGRADTQYF. CDR3 nucleotide sequence: TGTGCCAGCAGCAGGACTAGCGGGAGGGCAGATACGCAGTATTTT. V gene TRBV6-4 combines with J gene TRBJ2-3; 15 bases fit TRBD2. CDR3 length: 15 amino acids. Trimming cost V 6 bases and J 4 bases; bases outside gene matches: 2. The V gene's germline CDR1 is MRHNA and CDR2 SNTAGT.

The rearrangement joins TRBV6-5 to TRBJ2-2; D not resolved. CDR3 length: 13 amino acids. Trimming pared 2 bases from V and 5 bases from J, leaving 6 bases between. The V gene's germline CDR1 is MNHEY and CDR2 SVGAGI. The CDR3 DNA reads TGTGCCAGCAGTTACCTCGGAACCGGGGAGCTGTTTTTT. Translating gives CASSYLGTGELFF.

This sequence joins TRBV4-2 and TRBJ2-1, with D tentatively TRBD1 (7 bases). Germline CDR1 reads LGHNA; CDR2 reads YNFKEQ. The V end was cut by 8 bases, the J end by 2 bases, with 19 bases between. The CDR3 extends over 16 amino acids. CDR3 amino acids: CASHKEEGAAYNEQFF. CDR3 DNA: TGTGCCAGCCACAAAGAGGAGGGGGCAGCCTACAATGAGCAGTTCTTC.

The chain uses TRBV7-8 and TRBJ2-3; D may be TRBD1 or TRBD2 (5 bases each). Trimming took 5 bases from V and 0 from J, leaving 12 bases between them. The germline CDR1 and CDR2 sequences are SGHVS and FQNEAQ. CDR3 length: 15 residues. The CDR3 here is CASSGPGRSTDTQYF. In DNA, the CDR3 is TGTGCCAGCAGCGGACCGGGACGTAGCACAGATACGCAGTATTTT.

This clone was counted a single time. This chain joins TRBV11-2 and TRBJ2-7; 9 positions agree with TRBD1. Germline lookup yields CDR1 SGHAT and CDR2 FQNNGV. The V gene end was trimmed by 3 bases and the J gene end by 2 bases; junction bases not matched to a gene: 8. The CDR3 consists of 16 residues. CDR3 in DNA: TGTGCCAGCAGCTTTCGGGGACAGGGTGTTCCCTACGAGCAGTACTTC. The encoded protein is CASSFRGQGVPYEQYF.

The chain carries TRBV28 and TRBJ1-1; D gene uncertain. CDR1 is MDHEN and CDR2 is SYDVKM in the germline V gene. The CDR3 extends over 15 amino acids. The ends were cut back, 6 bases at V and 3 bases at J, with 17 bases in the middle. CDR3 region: CASRPQGSFDTEAFF. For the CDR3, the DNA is TGTGCCAGCAGACCCCAAGGGAGCTTTGACACTGAAGCTTTCTTT. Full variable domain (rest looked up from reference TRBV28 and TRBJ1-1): DVKVTQSSRYLVKRTGEKVFLECVQDMDHENMFWYRQDPGLGLRLIYFSYDVKMKEKGDIPEGYSVSREKKERFSLILESASTNQTSMYLCASRPQGSFDTEAFFGQGTRLTVV.